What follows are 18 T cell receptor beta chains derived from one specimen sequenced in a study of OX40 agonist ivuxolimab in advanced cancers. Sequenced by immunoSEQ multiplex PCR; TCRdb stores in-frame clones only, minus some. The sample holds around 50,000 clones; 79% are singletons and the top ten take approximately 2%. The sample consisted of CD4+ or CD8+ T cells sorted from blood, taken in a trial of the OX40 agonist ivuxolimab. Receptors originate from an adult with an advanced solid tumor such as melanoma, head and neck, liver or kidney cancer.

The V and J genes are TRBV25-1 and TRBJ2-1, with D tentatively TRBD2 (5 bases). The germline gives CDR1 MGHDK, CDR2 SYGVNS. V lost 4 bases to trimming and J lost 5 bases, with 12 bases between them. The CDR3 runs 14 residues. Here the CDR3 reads CASSGIARNNEQFF. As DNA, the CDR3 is TGTGCCAGCAGTGGGATAGCGCGAAACAATGAGCAGTTCTTC.

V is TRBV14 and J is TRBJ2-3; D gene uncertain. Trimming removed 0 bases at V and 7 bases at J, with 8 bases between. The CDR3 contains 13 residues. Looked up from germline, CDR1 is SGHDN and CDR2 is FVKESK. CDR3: CASSQDHINTQYF. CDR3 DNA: TGTGCCAGCAGCCAAGATCATATAAATACGCAGTATTTT.

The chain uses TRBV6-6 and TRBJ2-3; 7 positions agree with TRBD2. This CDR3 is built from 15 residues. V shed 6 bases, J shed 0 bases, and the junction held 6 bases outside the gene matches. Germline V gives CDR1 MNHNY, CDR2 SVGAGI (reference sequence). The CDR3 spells CASRGTTSSTDTQYF. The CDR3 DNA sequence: TGTGCCAGCAGGGGGACTACCTCTAGCACAGATACGCAGTATTTT.

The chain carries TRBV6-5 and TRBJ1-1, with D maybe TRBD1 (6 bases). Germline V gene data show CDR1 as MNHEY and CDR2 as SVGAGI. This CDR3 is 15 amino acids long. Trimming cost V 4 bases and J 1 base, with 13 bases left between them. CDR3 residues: CASSSLQGGNTEAFF. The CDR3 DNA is TGTGCCAGCAGTTCATTACAGGGCGGGAACACTGAAGCTTTCTTT.

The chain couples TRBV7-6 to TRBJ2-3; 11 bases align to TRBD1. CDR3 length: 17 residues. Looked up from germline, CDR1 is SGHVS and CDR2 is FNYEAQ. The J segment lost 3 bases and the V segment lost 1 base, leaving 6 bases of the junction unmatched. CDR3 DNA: TGTGCCAGCAGCTTAGGCGCCGGGACAGGGGGAACAGATACGCAGTATTTT. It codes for CASSLGAGTGGTDTQYF.

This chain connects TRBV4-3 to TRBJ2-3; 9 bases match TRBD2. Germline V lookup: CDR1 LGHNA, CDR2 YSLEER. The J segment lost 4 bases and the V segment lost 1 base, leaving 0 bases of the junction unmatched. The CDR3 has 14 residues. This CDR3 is CASSQGTSADTQYF. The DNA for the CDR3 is TGCGCCAGCAGCCAAGGGACTAGCGCAGATACGCAGTATTTT.

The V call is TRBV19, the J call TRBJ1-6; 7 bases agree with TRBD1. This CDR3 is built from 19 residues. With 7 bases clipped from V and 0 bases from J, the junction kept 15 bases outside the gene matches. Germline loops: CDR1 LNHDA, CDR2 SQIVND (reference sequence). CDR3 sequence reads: CASNSSDRRISSYNSPLHF. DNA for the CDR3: TGTGCCAGTAATTCCTCGGACAGGAGAATTAGCTCCTATAATTCACCCCTCCACTTT.

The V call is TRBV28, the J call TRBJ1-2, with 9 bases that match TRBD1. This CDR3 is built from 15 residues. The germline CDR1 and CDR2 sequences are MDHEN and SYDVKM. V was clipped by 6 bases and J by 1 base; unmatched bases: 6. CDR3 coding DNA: TGTGCCAGCAGGCTCAACAGGGGGCTTAACTATGGCTACACCTTC. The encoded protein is CASRLNRGLNYGYTF.

The CDR3 is CASSPRGSEKLFF. DNA of the CDR3: TGTGCCAGCAGCCCCAGGGGTAGTGAAAAACTGTTTTTT. The rearrangement uses TRBV7-2 and TRBJ1-4; D may be TRBD1 (6 bases). Germline assignment: CDR1 SGHTA and CDR2 FQGNSA. Trimming stripped 5 bases from V and 7 bases from J, with 11 bases between. The CDR3 loop spans 13 amino acids. The complete variable domain, with remaining parts taken from reference TRBV7-2 and TRBJ1-4, reads GAGVSQSPSNKVTEKGKDVELRCDPISGHTALYWYRQSLGQGLEFLIYFQGNSAPDKSGLPSDRFSAERTGGSVSTLTIQRTQQEDSAVYLCASSPRGSEKLFFGSGTQLSVL.

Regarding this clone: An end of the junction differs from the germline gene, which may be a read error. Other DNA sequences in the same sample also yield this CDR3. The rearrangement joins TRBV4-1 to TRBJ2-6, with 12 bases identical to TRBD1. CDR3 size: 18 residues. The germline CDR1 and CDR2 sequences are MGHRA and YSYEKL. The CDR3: CASSLAGTGGFGANVLTF. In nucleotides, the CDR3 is TGCGCTAGCAGCCTCGCCGGGACAGGGGGCTTTGGGGCCAACGTCCTGACTTTC.

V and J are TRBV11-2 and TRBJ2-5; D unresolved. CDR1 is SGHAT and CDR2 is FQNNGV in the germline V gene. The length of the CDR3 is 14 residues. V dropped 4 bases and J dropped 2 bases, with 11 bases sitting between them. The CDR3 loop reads CASSSENWQETQYF. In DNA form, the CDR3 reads TGTGCCAGCAGCTCGGAGAACTGGCAAGAGACCCAGTACTTC.

CDR3 in DNA: TGTGCCAGCAGCTCTCTGGGGGAACGGGGTCAGCCCCAGCATTTT. This gives the protein CASSSLGERGQPQHF. V is TRBV7-2 and J is TRBJ1-5, with a tentative D call TRBD1 (5 bases). Trimming removed 4 bases from V and 6 bases from J, with 16 bases in between. Germline V gene lookup returns CDR1 SGHTA and CDR2 FQGNSA. The CDR3 has 15 amino acids.

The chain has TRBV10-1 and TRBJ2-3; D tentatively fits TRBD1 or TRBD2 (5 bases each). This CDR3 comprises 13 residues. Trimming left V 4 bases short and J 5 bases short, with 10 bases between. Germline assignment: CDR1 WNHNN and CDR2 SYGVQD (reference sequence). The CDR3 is CASSARDRDTQYF. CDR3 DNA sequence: TGCGCCAGCAGTGCCCGGGACCGAGATACGCAGTATTTT.

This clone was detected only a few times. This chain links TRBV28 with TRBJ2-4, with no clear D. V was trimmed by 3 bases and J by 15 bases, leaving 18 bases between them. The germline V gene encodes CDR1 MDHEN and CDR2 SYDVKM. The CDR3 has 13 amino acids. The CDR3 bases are TGTGCCAGCAGTTTGGGTCGGAACGTTCTAACGTACTTC. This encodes CASSLGRNVLTYF.

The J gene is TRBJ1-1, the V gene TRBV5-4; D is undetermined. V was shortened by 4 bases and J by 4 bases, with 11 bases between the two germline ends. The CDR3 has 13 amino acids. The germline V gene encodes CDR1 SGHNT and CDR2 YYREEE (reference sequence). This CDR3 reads CASSHPWGTEAFF. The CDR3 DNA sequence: TGTGCCAGCAGCCACCCCTGGGGCACTGAAGCTTTCTTT.

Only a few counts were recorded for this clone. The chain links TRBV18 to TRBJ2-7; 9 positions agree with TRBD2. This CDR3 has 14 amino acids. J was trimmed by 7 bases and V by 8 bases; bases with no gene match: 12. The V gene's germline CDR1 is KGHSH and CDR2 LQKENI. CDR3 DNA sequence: TGTGCCAGCCAGTTGGCGGGAGGGCCTCATGAGCAGTACTTC. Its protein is CASQLAGGPHEQYF. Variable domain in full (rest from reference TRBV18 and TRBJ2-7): NAGVMQNPRHLVRRRGQEARLRCSPMKGHSHVYWYRQLPEEGLKFMVYLQKENIIDESGMPKERFSAEFPKEGPSILRIQQVVRGDSAAYFCASQLAGGPHEQYFGPGTRLTVT.

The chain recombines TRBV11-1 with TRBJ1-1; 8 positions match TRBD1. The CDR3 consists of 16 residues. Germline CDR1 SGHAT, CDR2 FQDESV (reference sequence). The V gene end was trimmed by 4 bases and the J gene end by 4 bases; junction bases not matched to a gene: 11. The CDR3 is CASSSSRRGLGTEAFF. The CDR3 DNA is TGTGCCAGCAGCTCTTCCCGCAGGGGGCTGGGCACTGAAGCTTTCTTT.

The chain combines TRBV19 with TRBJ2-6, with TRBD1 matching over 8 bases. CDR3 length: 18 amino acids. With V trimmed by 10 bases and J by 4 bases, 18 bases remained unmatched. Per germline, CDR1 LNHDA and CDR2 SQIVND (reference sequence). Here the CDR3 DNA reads TGTGCCACCGCCGATCGGACAGGGCTAGGGCTAGGGGCCAACGTCCTGACTTTC. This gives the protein CATADRTGLGLGANVLTF.